The 8 T cell receptor beta chains below were found in one sample sequenced in a study of early T cells in non-severe SARS-CoV-2 infection. From the 5' RACE reads, TCRdb called clonotypes with MiXCR, one entry per CDR3 protein. The sample includes about 110,000 distinct CDR3 sequences, 9% to 14% of them seen just once. The specimen sequenced was whole blood. These receptors were taken from an adult who was a healthcare worker with PCR-confirmed SARS-CoV-2 infection or an uninfected control (not recorded which).

This clonotype was found a few times. The chain recombines TRBV18 with TRBJ2-1; TRBD2 matches at 11 bases. Trimming removed 2 bases from V and 6 bases from J; junction bases left unmatched: 6. The V gene's germline CDR1 is KGHSH and CDR2 LQKENI. The CDR3 covers 16 residues. The CDR3 sequence: CASSPIGLAGGNEQFF. As DNA, the CDR3 is TGTGCCAGCTCACCAATAGGACTAGCGGGCGGCAATGAGCAGTTCTTC. The full variable domain, in which reference TRBV18 and TRBJ2-1 provide the parts outside the CDR3, is NAGVMQNPRHLVRRRGQEARLRCSPMKGHSHVYWYRQLPEEGLKFMVYLQKENIIDESGMPKERFSAEFPKEGPSILRIQQVVRGDSAAYFCASSPIGLAGGNEQFFGPGTRLTVL.

Turning to this clonotype: A much larger clone sits a single nucleotide away, making a read error possible. This likely comes from a read error, as the CDR3 has no conserved phenylalanine or tryptophan at its end. The rearrangement joins TRBV10-3 to TRBJ2-1, with 7 nucleotides matching TRBD1. V gave up 6 bases and J gave up 6 bases; unmatched junction bases: 5. The CDR3 has 13 residues. Looked up from germline, CDR1 is ENHRY and CDR2 is SYGVKD. For the CDR3, the DNA is TGTGCCATCAGAGGCGACAGGGCCAATGAGCAGTTCTCC. Translating gives CAIRGDRANEQFS.

The CDR3 reads CASSLGTAFYNSPLHF. CDR3 in DNA: TGTGCCAGCAGTTTGGGGACAGCGTTTTATAATTCACCCCTCCACTTT. This chain links TRBV12-3 or TRBV12-4 with TRBJ1-6; 7 bases are shared with TRBD1. The CDR3 has 16 amino acids. The J segment lost 4 bases and the V segment lost 3 bases, leaving 6 bases of the junction unmatched.

In this sample, this clonotype turned up a few times. The chain employs TRBV12-3 or TRBV12-4 and TRBJ1-1; weak D call: TRBD1 (5 bases). V was clipped by 7 bases and J by 7 bases, with 16 bases between them. This CDR3 has 13 residues. The CDR3 bases are TGTGCCAGCAATCCTCAGGTGGGGCTTGAAGCTTTCTTT. It yields the protein CASNPQVGLEAFF.

The chain links TRBV6-5 to TRBJ1-6; D not certain. V was pared by 0 bases and J by 6 bases, with 6 bases between. Germline V CDR1 and CDR2: MNHEY, SVGAGI. The CDR3 length is 14 residues. This CDR3 is CASSYSSANSPLHF. As DNA, the CDR3 is TGTGCCAGCAGTTACTCGAGCGCTAATTCACCCCTCCACTTT.

The chain is built from TRBV2 and TRBJ2-1; D may correspond to TRBD1 or TRBD2 (5 bases each). The CDR3 spans 12 residues. Germline CDR1 is SNHLY and CDR2 is FYNNEI. Trimming pared 6 bases from V and 9 bases from J, leaving 12 bases between. The DNA of the CDR3 is TGTGCCAGCAGGGGACGAAATGTTGAGCAGTTCTTC. Protein sequence: CASRGRNVEQFF.

In the case of this clonotype: Compared with germline, one end of the junction differs, possibly owing to a read error. The chain combines TRBV3-1 with TRBJ2-7; D is unresolved. CDR3 length: 13 residues. CDR1 is LGHDT, CDR2 YNNKEL, per germline (reference sequence). In DNA form, the CDR3 reads TGTACCAGCAGCCACATAGACAAATACGAGCAGTACTTC. Protein sequence: CTSSHIDKYEQYF.

The chain has TRBV12-3 or TRBV12-4 and TRBJ2-1; 11 bases map to TRBD2. The CDR3 is 15 residues long. The junction had 5 bases not matched to a gene; V was cut back by 5 bases and J by 5 bases. The CDR3 nucleotides read TGTGCCAGCAGTCTTAGCGGGGGGGCGCACAATGAGCAGTTCTTC. Its translation is CASSLSGGAHNEQFF.